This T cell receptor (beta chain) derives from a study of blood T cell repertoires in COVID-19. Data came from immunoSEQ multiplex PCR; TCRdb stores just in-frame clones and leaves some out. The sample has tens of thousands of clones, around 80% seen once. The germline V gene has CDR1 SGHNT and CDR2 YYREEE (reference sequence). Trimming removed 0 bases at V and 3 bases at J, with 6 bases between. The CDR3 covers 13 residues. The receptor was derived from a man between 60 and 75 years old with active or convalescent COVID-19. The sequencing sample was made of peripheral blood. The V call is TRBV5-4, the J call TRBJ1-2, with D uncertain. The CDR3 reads CASSLDSYYGYTF. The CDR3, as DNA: TGTGCCAGCAGCTTGGACAGCTACTATGGCTACACCTTC.